In its sample, the clone carrying this TCR beta chain was seen once. These data come from a study of blood T cell repertoires in COVID-19. TCRdb keeps only in-frame clones here, not all; method: immunoSEQ multiplex PCR. The data show under 100,000 clones, 75% to 85% seen once. The CDR3 spans 15 residues. Per the germline V gene, CDR1 is SGHNT and CDR2 is YYREEE (reference sequence). V gave up 4 bases and J gave up 7 bases, with 18 bases separating them. This TCR was sampled from a human donor in a cohort sampled during active COVID-19. The chain combines TRBV5-4 with TRBJ2-1; D possibly corresponds to TRBD1 (6 bases). Source material: peripheral blood. CDR3 nucleotide sequence: TGTGCCAGCAGCCTCAGGGGTACGTCTAGGAATGAGCAGTTCTTC. Translating it yields CASSLRGTSRNEQFF. Full variable domain (outside the CDR3, taken from reference TRBV5-4 and TRBJ2-1): ETGVTQSPTHLIKTRGQQVTLRCSSQSGHNTVSWYQQALGQGPQFIFQYYREEENGRGNFPPRFSGLQFPNYSSELNVNALELDDSALYLCASSLRGTSRNEQFFGPGTRLTVL.